The rows below give T cell receptor beta chains drawn from one sample of a study of blood T cells in healthy people across ages. TCRdb fed the 5' RACE reads into MiXCR, producing one record per CDR3 protein. There are some 1 million distinct CDR3 sequences in the sample; 40% to 55% occur only once, and approximately 17% lies in the top ten. The sequenced sample was blood. These receptors were taken from a woman aged 60-70 years in good health. Both conserved end residues are part of each CDR3. D genes are given only for firm matches. For some rows the clone size is stated as once, few or many, or as a class when expanded; others skip it.

v_gene	d_gene	j_gene	abundance	CDR3nt	CDR3aa
TRBV28	TRBD1	TRBJ1-5	-	TGTGCCAGCACTCCAGGACAGGGGGTTCAGCCCCAGCATTTT	CASTPGQGVQPQHF
TRBV9	TRBD2	TRBJ2-7	-	TGTGCCAGCAGCGTCGATACTAGCGGGAGTAGCTACGAGCAGTACTTC	CASSVDTSGSSYEQYF
TRBV20-1	-	TRBJ1-1	-	TGCAGTGCTAGAGCCGCTAAAGGGGTGAAGAACACTGAAGCTTTCTTT	CSARAAKGVKNTEAFF
TRBV12-3/TRBV12-4	TRBD2	TRBJ2-2	-	TGTGCCAGCAGTTTTGCGGGAGGACGGACCGGGGAGCTGTTTTTT	CASSFAGGRTGELFF
TRBV7-9	-	TRBJ1-2	-	TGTGCCAGCAGTAATGGTAAACGGGACGCACAAGGTTATGGCTACACCTTC	CASSNGKRDAQGYGYTF
TRBV20-1	-	TRBJ1-1	-	TGCAGTGCTCGAGGGCCCCTCGGCGGAGCTTTCTTT	CSARGPLGGAFF
TRBV10-3	-	TRBJ2-7	few	TGTGCCATCAGTGAGCGCTCTGGCCAGGGGTCAGACGAGCAGTACTTC	CAISERSGQGSDEQYF
TRBV24-1	TRBD1	TRBJ1-1	once	TGTGCCCCAGCCGGGACAGAGAACACTGAAGCTTTCTTT	CAPAGTENTEAFF
TRBV10-2	TRBD1	TRBJ2-7	-	TGCGCCAGCAGTGACCGGGACAGGAGCTCCTACGAGCAGTACTTC	CASSDRDRSSYEQYF
TRBV24-1	-	TRBJ2-3	-	TGTGCCACCAGTGATCCCGCCCCGGCTAGCACAGATACGCAGTATTTT	CATSDPAPASTDTQYF
TRBV5-1	TRBD1	TRBJ2-1	few	TGCGCCAGCAGCTCCGGGACAGGGGGTAGTTATGAGCAGTTCTTC	CASSSGTGGSYEQFF
TRBV7-8	TRBD1	TRBJ2-3	-	TGTGCCAGCAGCTTACTAGGGGGCAGCGGAGATACGCAGTATTTT	CASSLLGGSGDTQYF
TRBV12-3/TRBV12-4	TRBD2	TRBJ2-5	few	TGTGCCAGCAGTTTACTAGCGGGAGGTGGCCAAGAGACCCAGTACTTC	CASSLLAGGGQETQYF
TRBV7-8	TRBD2	TRBJ2-3	-	TGTGCCAGCAGCAAAGGGACTAGCGGGAGCACAGATACGCAGTATTTT	CASSKGTSGSTDTQYF